The present T cell receptor (beta chain) was sequenced within a study of breast tumors, draining lymph nodes, adjacent tissues. General study results and limits: Tumors had less TCR diversity than lymph nodes, more than nontumor tissue. Tumor and nontumor repertoires were significantly more similar in luminal-like than in basal-like breast cancer. Findings are consistent with lymph node origin and intratumoral expansion of most tumor T cells.

MiXCR, applied by TCRdb to the multiplex PCR reads, yields one record per CDR3 protein. In the table there are 60,000 to 75,000 distinct CDR3 sequences, around 60% of which are singletons. Turning to this clonotype: Its specificity is unknown.

Trimming shortened V by 4 bases and J by 5 bases, and 10 bases separated the two germline ends. The CDR3 runs to 13 residues. Germline assignment: CDR1 KGHDR and CDR2 SFDVKD. The sequencing sample was made of breast tumor tissue. The chain is built from TRBV24-1 and TRBJ1-2, with D hard to call. This sequence originates from a female donor with breast cancer. Some clones in this sample may be carry-over from other donors' samples. The CDR3 nucleotides are TGTGCCACCAGTGAAAACCCCGGGTATGGCTACACCTTC. This encodes CATSENPGYGYTF.